This T cell receptor beta chain was sequenced in a study of memory B cells and T cells in multiple sclerosis. Separate sequencing covered autoproliferating (CFSE-dim) and non-proliferating (CFSE-high) T cells from stimulus-free culture. Pooled replicate wells came from about 50 million CFSE-labeled PBMCs cultured approximately seven days without stimulus. CFSE at 0.5 uM labeled the PBMCs, which were then cultured unstimulated. V lost 4 bases, J lost 6 bases, and 5 bases lay in between. Per germline, CDR1 DFQATT and CDR2 SNEGSKA (reference sequence). The CDR3 contains 10 residues. About this clone: No antigen is known for it.

Study conclusions and caveats: Compartments had unequal clone-set sizes, affecting shared clonotype counts.

Sequenced by immunoSEQ multiplex PCR; TCRdb stores in-frame clones only, minus some. The sample lists 25,000 to 35,000 clones; roughly 82% were seen once. Material for sequencing was PBMCs from blood kept in culture. The chain carries TRBV20-1 and TRBJ2-3; no firm D call. The receptor's source is a human donor with multiple sclerosis. CDR3 in amino acids: CSAMVDTQYF. The CDR3 DNA reads TGCAGTGCTATGGTTGATACGCAGTATTTT.